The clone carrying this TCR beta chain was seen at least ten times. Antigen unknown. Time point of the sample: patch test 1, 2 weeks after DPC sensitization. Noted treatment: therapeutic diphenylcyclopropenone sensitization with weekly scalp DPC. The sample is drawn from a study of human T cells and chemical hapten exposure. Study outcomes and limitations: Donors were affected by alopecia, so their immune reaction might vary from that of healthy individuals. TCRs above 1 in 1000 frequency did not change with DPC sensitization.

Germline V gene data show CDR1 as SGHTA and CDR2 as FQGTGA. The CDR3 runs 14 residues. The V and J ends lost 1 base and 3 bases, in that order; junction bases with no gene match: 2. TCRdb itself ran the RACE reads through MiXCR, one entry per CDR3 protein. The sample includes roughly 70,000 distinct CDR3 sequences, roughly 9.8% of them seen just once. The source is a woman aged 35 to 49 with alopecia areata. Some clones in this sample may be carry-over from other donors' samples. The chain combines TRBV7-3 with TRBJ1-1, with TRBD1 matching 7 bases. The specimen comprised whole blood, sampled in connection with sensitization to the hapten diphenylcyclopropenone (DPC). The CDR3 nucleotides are TGTGCCAGCAGCTTAATCCAGGGGGACACTGAAGCTTTCTTT. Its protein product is CASSLIQGDTEAFF. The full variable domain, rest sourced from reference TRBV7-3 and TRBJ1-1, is GAGVSQTPSNKVTEKGKYVELRCDPISGHTALYWYRQSLGQGPEFLIYFQGTGAADDSGLPNDRFFAVRPEGSVSTLKIQRTERGDSAVYLCASSLIQGDTEAFFGQGTRLTVV.